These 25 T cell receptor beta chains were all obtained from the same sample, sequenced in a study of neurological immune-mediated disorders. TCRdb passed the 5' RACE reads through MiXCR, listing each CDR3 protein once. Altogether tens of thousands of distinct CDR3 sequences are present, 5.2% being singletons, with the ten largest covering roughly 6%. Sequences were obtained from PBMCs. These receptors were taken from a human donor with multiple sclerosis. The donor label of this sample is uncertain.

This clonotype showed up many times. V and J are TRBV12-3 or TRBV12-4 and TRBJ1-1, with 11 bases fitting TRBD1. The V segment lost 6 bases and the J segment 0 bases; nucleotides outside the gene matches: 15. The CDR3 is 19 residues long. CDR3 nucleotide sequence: TGTGCCAGCAGCCGTGAATGGGACAGGGGGGTTGGGGTGAACACTGAAGCTTTCTTT. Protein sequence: CASSREWDRGVGVNTEAFF.

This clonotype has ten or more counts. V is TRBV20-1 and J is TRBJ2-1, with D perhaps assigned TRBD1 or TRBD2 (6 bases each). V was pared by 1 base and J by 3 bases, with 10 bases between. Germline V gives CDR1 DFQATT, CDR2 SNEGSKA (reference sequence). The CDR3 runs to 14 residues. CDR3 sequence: CSARGGAVYNEQFF. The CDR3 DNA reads TGCAGTGCTAGAGGGGGGGCTGTCTACAATGAGCAGTTCTTC.

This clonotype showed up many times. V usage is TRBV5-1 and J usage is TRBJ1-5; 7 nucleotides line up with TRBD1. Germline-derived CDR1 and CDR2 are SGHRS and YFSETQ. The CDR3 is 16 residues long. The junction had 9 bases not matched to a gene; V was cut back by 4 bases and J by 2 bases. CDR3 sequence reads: CASSPGGGGGNQPQHF. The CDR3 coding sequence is TGCGCCAGCAGCCCCGGAGGGGGCGGTGGCAATCAGCCCCAGCATTTT.

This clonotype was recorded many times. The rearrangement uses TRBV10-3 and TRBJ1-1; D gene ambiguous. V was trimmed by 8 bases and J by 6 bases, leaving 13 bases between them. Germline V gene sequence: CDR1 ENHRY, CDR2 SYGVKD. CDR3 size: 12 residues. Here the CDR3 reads CAIQREGSEAFF. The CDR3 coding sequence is TGTGCCATCCAACGGGAGGGTTCTGAAGCTTTCTTT.

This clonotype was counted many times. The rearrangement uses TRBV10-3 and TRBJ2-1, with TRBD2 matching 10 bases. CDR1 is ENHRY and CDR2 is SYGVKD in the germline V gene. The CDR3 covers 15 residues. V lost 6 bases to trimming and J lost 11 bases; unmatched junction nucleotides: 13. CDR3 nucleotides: TGTGCCATCAGCGCCGGGACTAGCGAGGATTTTCAGCAGTTCTTC. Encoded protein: CAISAGTSEDFQQFF.

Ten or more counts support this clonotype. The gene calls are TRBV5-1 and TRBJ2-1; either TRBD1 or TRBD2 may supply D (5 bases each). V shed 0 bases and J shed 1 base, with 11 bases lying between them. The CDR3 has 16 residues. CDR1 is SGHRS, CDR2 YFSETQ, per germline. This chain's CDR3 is CASSLDLWGSYNEQFF. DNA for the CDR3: TGCGCCAGCAGCTTGGATTTGTGGGGGTCCTACAATGAGCAGTTCTTC.

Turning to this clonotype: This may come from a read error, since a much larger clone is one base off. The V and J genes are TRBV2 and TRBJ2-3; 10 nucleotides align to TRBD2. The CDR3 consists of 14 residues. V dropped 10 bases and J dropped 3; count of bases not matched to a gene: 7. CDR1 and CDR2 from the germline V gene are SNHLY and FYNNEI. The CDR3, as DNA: TGTGCCACCTCAAAACTAGCGGGGACAGATACGCAGTATTTT. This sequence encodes CATSKLAGTDTQYF.

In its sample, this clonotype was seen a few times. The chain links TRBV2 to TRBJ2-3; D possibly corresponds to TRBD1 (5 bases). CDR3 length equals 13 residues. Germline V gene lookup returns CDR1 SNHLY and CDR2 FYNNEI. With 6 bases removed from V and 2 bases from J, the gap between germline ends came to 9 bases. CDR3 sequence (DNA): TGTGCCAGCAGCGGACAAATCACAGATACGCAGTATTTT. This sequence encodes CASSGQITDTQYF.

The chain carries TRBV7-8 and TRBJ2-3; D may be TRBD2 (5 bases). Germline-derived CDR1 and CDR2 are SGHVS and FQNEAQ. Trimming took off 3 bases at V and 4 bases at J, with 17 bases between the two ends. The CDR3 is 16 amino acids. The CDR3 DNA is TGTGCCAGCAGCTTTCGGGCTAGCCGGCGGGCAGATACGCAGTATTTT. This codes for CASSFRASRRADTQYF.

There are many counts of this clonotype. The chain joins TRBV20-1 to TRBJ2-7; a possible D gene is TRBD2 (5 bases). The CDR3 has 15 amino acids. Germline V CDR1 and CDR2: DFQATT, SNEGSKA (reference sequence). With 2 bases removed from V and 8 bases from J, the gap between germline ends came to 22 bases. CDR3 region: CSARFRTGLTSQQYF. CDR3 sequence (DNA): TGCAGTGCTAGATTCAGGACCGGACTTACCTCGCAGCAGTACTTC.

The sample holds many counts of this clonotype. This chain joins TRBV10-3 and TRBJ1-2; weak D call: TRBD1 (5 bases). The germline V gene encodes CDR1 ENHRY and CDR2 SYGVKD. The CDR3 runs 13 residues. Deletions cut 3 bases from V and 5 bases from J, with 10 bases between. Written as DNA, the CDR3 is TGTGCCATCAGTGACCAGGGAATTTATGGCTACACCTTC. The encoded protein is CAISDQGIYGYTF.

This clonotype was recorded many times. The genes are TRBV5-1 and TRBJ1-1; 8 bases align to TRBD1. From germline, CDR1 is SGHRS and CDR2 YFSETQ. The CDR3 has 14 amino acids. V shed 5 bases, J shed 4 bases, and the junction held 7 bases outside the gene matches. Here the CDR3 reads CASSRDRGGTEAFF. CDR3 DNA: TGCGCCAGCAGTCGCGACAGGGGAGGCACTGAAGCTTTCTTT. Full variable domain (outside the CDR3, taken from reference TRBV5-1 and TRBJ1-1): KAGVTQTPRYLIKTRGQQVTLSCSPISGHRSVSWYQQTPGQGLQFLFEYFSETQRNKGNFPGRFSGRQFSNSRSEMNVSTLELGDSALYLCASSRDRGGTEAFFGQGTRLTVV.

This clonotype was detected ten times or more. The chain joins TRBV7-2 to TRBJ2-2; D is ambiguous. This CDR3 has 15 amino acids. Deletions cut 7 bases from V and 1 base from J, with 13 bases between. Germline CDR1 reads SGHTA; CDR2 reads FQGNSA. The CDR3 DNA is TGTGCCAGCACCATCAGCTCAGGGAACACCGGGGAGCTGTTTTTT. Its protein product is CASTISSGNTGELFF.

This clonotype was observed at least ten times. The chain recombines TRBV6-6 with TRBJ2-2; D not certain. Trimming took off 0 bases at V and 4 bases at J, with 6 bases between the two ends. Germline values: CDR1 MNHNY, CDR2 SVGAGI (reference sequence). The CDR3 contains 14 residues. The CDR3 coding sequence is TGTGCCAGCAGTTACTCAAGACTCACCGGGGAGCTGTTTTTT. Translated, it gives CASSYSRLTGELFF.

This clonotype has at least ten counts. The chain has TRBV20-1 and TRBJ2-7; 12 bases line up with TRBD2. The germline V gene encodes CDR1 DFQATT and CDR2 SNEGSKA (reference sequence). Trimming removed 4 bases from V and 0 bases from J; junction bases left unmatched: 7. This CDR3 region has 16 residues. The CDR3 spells CSAKGLAGLSSYEQYF. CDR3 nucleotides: TGCAGTGCTAAGGGACTAGCGGGTTTAAGCTCCTACGAGCAGTACTTC.

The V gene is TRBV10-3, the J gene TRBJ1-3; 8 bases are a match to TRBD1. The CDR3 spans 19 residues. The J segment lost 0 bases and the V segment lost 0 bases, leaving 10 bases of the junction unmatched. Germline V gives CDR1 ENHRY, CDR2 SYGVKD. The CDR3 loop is CAISESPGQGYFSGNTIYF. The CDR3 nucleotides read TGTGCCATCAGTGAGTCCCCAGGACAGGGATATTTCTCTGGAAACACCATATATTTT.

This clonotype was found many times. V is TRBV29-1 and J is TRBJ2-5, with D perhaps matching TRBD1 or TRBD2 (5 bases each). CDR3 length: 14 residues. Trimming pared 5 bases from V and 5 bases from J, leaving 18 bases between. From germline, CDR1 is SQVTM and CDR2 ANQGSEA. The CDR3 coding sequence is TGCAGCGTTATTGGGACCCCAAGGGAGGAGACCCAGTACTTC. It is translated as CSVIGTPREETQYF.

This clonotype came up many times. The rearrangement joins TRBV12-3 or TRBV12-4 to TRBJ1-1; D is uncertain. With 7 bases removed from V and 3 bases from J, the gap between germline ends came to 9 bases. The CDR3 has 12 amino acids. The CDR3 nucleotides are TGTGCCAGCACGCCCGGGTACACTGAAGCTTTCTTT. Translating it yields CASTPGYTEAFF.

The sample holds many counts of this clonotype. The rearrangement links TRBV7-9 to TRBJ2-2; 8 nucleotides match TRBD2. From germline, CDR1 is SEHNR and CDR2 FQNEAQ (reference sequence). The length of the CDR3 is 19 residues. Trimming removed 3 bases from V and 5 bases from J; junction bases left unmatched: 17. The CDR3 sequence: CASSLIARAGGSRTGELFF. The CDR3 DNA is TGTGCCAGCAGCTTGATAGCCCGCGCGGGGGGCTCGCGGACCGGGGAGCTGTTTTTT.

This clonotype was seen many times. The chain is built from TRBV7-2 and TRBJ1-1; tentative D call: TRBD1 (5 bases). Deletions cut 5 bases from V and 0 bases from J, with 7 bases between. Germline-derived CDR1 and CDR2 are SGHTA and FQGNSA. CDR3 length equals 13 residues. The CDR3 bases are TGTGCCAGCAGCATCAGGGTGAACACTGAAGCTTTCTTT. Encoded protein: CASSIRVNTEAFF.

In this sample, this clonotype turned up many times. The CDR3 DNA reads TGTGCCATCAGTGAGTCCCCAGGCGGGGGGAGAGATACGCAGTATTTT. It is translated as CAISESPGGGRDTQYF. The gene calls are TRBV10-3 and TRBJ2-3, with 8 bases aligning to TRBD2. The CDR3 covers 16 residues. V gave up 0 bases and J gave up 5 bases; unmatched junction bases: 7. Per germline, CDR1 ENHRY and CDR2 SYGVKD.

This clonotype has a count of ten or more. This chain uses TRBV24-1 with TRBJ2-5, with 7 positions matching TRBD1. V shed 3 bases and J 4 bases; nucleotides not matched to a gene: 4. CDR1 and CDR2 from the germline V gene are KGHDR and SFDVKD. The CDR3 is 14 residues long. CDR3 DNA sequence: TGTGCCACCAGTGATCCGACAGGGCGAGAGACCCAGTACTTC. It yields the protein CATSDPTGRETQYF.

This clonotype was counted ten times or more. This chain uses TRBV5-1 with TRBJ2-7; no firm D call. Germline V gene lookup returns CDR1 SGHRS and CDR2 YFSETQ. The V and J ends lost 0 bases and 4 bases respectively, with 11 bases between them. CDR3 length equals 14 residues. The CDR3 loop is CASSLGNSQYEQYF. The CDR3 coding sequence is TGCGCCAGCAGCTTGGGTAATTCCCAATACGAGCAGTACTTC.

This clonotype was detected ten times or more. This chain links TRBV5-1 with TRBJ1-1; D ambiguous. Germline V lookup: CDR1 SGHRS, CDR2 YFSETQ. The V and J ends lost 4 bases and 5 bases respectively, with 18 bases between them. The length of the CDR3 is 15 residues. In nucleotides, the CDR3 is TGCGCCAGCAGCCTAGGGAGGGCCGCCGTTACTGAAGCTTTCTTT. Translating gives CASSLGRAAVTEAFF.

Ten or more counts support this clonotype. CDR3: CASSPTDYNSPLHF. CDR3 nucleotides: TGTGCCAGCTCACCAACAGACTATAATTCACCCCTCCACTTT. The V call is TRBV18, the J call TRBJ1-6; D remains ambiguous. CDR3 length: 14 amino acids. Germline V gene lookup returns CDR1 KGHSH and CDR2 LQKENI. Trimming removed 2 bases at V and 3 bases at J, with 5 bases between.